The clone carrying this TCR beta chain was seen only a few times. This sample is drawn from a study of shared clonotypes between healthy human individuals. This CDR3 has 14 amino acids. The germline CDR1 and CDR2 sequences are GTSNPN and SVGIG (reference sequence). V was clipped by 2 bases and J by 1 base, with 9 bases between them. Across several immunoSEQ plates, the genomic DNA of each subset was split evenly. Assay used: immunoSEQ multiplex PCR; TCRdb lists only in-frame clones, some missing. The sample holds 450,000 to 500,000 clones; about 82% are singletons and the top ten take 13%. The sequence derives from a middle-aged woman in good health. Some clones in this sample may be carry-over from other donors' samples. The genes are TRBV30 and TRBJ1-3; D might be TRBD1 (5 bases). Input material: PBMCs. The CDR3 coding sequence is TGTGCCTGGAGTATTGGGGGTTCTGGAAACACCATATATTTT. Translation gives CAWSIGGSGNTIYF.